This T cell receptor beta chain was sequenced for a study of blood T cell repertoires in COVID-19. At the level of the study: COVID-19 samples collected from the United States, Italy and Spain covered acute and convalescent phases.

This CDR3 has 13 amino acids. Per germline, CDR1 KGHSH and CDR2 LQKENI. Trimming took 6 bases from V and 8 from J; bases not matched to a gene: 9. This clone was detected once. As processed by the authors: Researchers report that nucleated cell counts were estimated from reference gene primer amplification. Data came from immunoSEQ multiplex PCR; TCRdb stores just in-frame clones and leaves some out. V and J calls plus clone size are reproduced from that table; the DNA served to infer D and trimming. The data hold a few hundred thousand clones, with 86% observed a single time. Sequencing used peripheral blood. The V and J genes are TRBV18 and TRBJ1-2, with 7 bases matching TRBD1. The source is a man aged 18 to 30 with active or convalescent COVID-19. The CDR3 bases are TGTGCCAGCTCCCGGGACAGTAGGGGCGGCTACACCTTC. Amino acid sequence: CASSRDSRGGYTF.